This T cell receptor beta chain is from a study of CD8+CD57+ T cells in acquired aplastic anemia. Overall study results and limits: Patients and controls had in common approximately 30 CD8+ CDR3 sequences.

The CDR3 consists of 14 residues. V was clipped by 4 bases and J by 11 bases; unmatched bases: 6. Germline CDR1 LNHDA, CDR2 SQIVND (reference sequence). As to this clonotype: No antigen is known for it.

Researchers used genomic DNA as the template to profile TCR beta VDJ and CDR3. TCRdb redid the calling of the reads with MiXCR, one entry per CDR3 protein. The table shows about 210,000 distinct CDR3 sequences, with almost 35% occurring only once. Sequencing input: sorted CD4+, CD8+, or CD8+CD57+ T cells (not recorded which) from PBMCs. The chain joins TRBV19 to TRBJ1-6; 9 bases are shared with TRBD1. The sequence came from a human donor in good health, serving as a control. CDR3 region: CASSKQGASAPLHF. The CDR3 coding sequence is TGTGCCAGTAGTAAACAGGGGGCGAGCGCACCCCTCCACTTT.